These 15 T cell receptor beta chains share one sample of origin, sequenced in a study of blood T cell repertoires in COVID-19. Assay used: immunoSEQ multiplex PCR; TCRdb lists only in-frame clones, some missing. The data show 15,000 to 20,000 clones, about 86% seen once. The sample taken for sequencing was peripheral blood. The origin of the receptors is a human donor in a cohort sampled during active COVID-19.

The chain combines TRBV6-5 with TRBJ2-5, with a weak D call TRBD1 (5 bases). The CDR3 is 15 amino acids. Germline assignment: CDR1 MNHEY and CDR2 SVGAGI. Trimming took off 0 bases at V and 5 bases at J, with 13 bases between the two ends. The CDR3 coding sequence is TGTGCCAGCAGTTACTCAGGGGCAGGGCGGGAGACCCAGTACTTC. The encoded protein is CASSYSGAGRETQYF.

This clone was seen more than once but under ten times. This CDR3 reads CASSQTGAGNTIYF. Here the CDR3 DNA reads TGTGCCAGCAGTCAAACAGGGGCTGGAAACACCATATATTTT. The chain combines TRBV7-9 with TRBJ1-3; 7 bases line up with TRBD1. The germline CDR1 and CDR2 sequences are SEHNR and FQNEAQ (reference sequence). The CDR3 is made up of 14 amino acids. The trim removed 6 bases at V and 2 bases at J, leaving 4 bases unmatched.

The rearrangement links TRBV7-2 to TRBJ2-5; tentative D call: TRBD1 (6 bases). Germline CDR1 reads SGHTA; CDR2 reads FQGNSA. V was shortened by 8 bases and J by 3 bases, with 16 bases between the two germline ends. This CDR3 region has 14 residues. The DNA for the CDR3 is TGTGCCAGCTCTCTAGGGGGTTCGGAAGAGACCCAGTACTTC. It specifies CASSLGGSEETQYF. The complete variable domain, with remaining parts taken from reference TRBV7-2 and TRBJ2-5, reads GAGVSQSPSNKVTEKGKDVELRCDPISGHTALYWYRQSLGQGLEFLIYFQGNSAPDKSGLPSDRFSAERTGGSVSTLTIQRTQQEDSAVYLCASSLGGSEETQYFGPGTRLLVL.

V is TRBV28 and J is TRBJ1-2, with unresolved D. The CDR3 totals 12 residues. Trimming removed 1 base from V and 7 bases from J, with 7 bases in between. Germline CDR1 and CDR2: MDHEN and SYDVKM. CDR3 amino acids: CASSLSLAGYTF. The CDR3 region has the DNA TGTGCCAGCAGTTTATCCCTGGCTGGCTACACCTTC.

The rearrangement links TRBV18 to TRBJ2-1; 10 bases are a match to TRBD2. The CDR3 totals 16 residues. The J segment lost 5 bases and the V segment lost 2 bases, leaving 6 bases of the junction unmatched. CDR1 is KGHSH and CDR2 is LQKENI in the germline V gene. The DNA for the CDR3 is TGTGCCAGCTCACCAATCACTAGCGGGGTTAACAATGAGCAGTTCTTC. Residues: CASSPITSGVNNEQFF. The full variable domain, its missing parts supplied by reference TRBV18 and TRBJ2-1, is NAGVMQNPRHLVRRRGQEARLRCSPMKGHSHVYWYRQLPEEGLKFMVYLQKENIIDESGMPKERFSAEFPKEGPSILRIQQVVRGDSAAYFCASSPITSGVNNEQFFGPGTRLTVL.

The chain employs TRBV7-2 and TRBJ2-1, with TRBD2 matching 13 bases. V shed 1 base and J 5 bases; nucleotides not matched to a gene: 8. The CDR3 is made up of 18 amino acids. Germline V CDR1 and CDR2: SGHTA, FQGNSA. CDR3 bases: TGTGCCAGCAGCTTAGTGGAACTAGCGGGAGGGGGGGACAATGAGCAGTTCTTC. Its protein product is CASSLVELAGGGDNEQFF.

This clone is large. The chain employs TRBV27 and TRBJ2-7; perhaps TRBD2 as D (6 bases). The V and J ends lost 9 bases and 6 bases respectively, with 15 bases between them. The CDR3 loop spans 12 amino acids. Per germline, CDR1 MNHEY and CDR2 SMNVEV (reference sequence). The CDR3 loop is CASSDYHSEQYF. The CDR3 DNA sequence: TGTGCCAGTTCGGACTACCATAGCGAGCAGTACTTC.

The gene calls are TRBV9 and TRBJ2-1, with 9 bases fitting TRBD2. After removal of 1 base from V and 8 bases from J, the junction contained 7 bases not matched to a gene. This CDR3 spans 15 amino acids. In germline, CDR1 is SGDLS, CDR2 YYNGEE. The CDR3 loop is CASSVIAGGLHEQFF. CDR3 DNA: TGTGCCAGCAGCGTAATCGCGGGGGGGCTCCATGAGCAGTTCTTC.

The rearrangement links TRBV19 to TRBJ1-1; D gene uncertain. Trimming removed 2 bases from V and 3 bases from J, with 13 bases in between. Looked up from germline, CDR1 is LNHDA and CDR2 is SQIVND (reference sequence). This CDR3 is built from 15 residues. This CDR3 is CASSIQRSGYTEAFF. The CDR3 region has the DNA TGTGCCAGTAGTATACAAAGGTCCGGGTACACTGAAGCTTTCTTT.

The chain is built from TRBV6-4 and TRBJ2-3; 15 bases are shared with TRBD2. Trimming at V came to 4 bases and at J to 6 bases, leaving 17 bases not matched to a gene. The germline CDR1 and CDR2 sequences are MRHNA and SNTAGT. CDR3 length equals 20 residues. CDR3 sequence: CASSVRGLAGGIPTTDTQYF. CDR3 DNA sequence: TGTGCCAGCAGTGTCAGGGGACTAGCGGGGGGTATCCCTACGACGGATACGCAGTATTTT.

This chain uses TRBV7-2 with TRBJ1-5; 12 bases are a match to TRBD1. V lost 0 bases to trimming and J lost 5 bases; unmatched junction nucleotides: 8. Germline CDR1 is SGHTA and CDR2 is FQGNSA. This CDR3 has 18 amino acids. As DNA, the CDR3 is TGTGCCAGCAGCTTAGCCCCGTACCGGGACAGGGGGCATCAGCCCCAGCATTTT. This sequence encodes CASSLAPYRDRGHQPQHF.

The CDR3 here is CASSGQGGEAEAFF. As DNA, the CDR3 is TGTGCCAGCTCGGGACAGGGGGGAGAGGCTGAAGCTTTCTTT. The chain couples TRBV18 to TRBJ1-1, with 11 bases that match TRBD1. The junction had 6 bases not matched to a gene; V was cut back by 6 bases and J by 6 bases. CDR3 length: 14 amino acids. Per the germline V gene, CDR1 is KGHSH and CDR2 is LQKENI.

The chain has TRBV7-2 and TRBJ2-3; D ambiguous. Trimming took 1 base from V and 4 from J, leaving 9 bases between them. CDR1 SGHTA and CDR2 FQGNSA come from the germline V gene. CDR3 size: 14 residues. This chain's CDR3 is CASSLVLRADTQYF. The CDR3 DNA reads TGTGCCAGCAGCTTAGTTTTGCGAGCAGATACGCAGTATTTT. The complete variable domain, with remaining parts taken from reference TRBV7-2 and TRBJ2-3, reads GAGVSQSPSNKVTEKGKDVELRCDPISGHTALYWYRQSLGQGLEFLIYFQGNSAPDKSGLPSDRFSAERTGGSVSTLTIQRTQQEDSAVYLCASSLVLRADTQYFGPGTRLTVL.

The chain carries TRBV6-5 and TRBJ1-2; TRBD1 matches at 9 bases. V shed 6 bases, J shed 4 bases, and the junction held 9 bases outside the gene matches. CDR1 and CDR2 from the germline V gene are MNHEY and SVGAGI. CDR3 length: 15 residues. The CDR3 bases are TGTGCCAGCAGCCGGACAGGGGAGGTGGGCTATGGCTACACCTTC. Encoded protein: CASSRTGEVGYGYTF.

The V call is TRBV27, the J call TRBJ1-2; 7 bases fit TRBD1. This CDR3 contains 14 residues. V was clipped by 5 bases and J by 6 bases; unmatched bases: 9. Looked up from germline, CDR1 is MNHEY and CDR2 is SMNVEV (reference sequence). The CDR3 bases are TGTGCCAGCAGTCCTGCCGCCAGGGGGAATGGCTACACCTTC. Protein: CASSPAARGNGYTF.